Listed here are 2 T cell receptor beta chains from one sample, sequenced in a study of technical replicates of blood from a handful of donors. Generated by immunoSEQ multiplex PCR, the TCRdb table keeps only in-frame clones and is missing some. This sample has fewer than 65,000 clones, with over 75% found just once. Sequenced sample: PBMCs. The receptors were gathered from a human donor in good health. Some clones in this sample may be carry-over from other donors' samples.

The chain uses TRBV7-9 and TRBJ2-7; D is uncertain. Deletions cut 1 base from V and 6 bases from J, with 7 bases between. The CDR3 runs 12 residues. Germline V gene data show CDR1 as SEHNR and CDR2 as FQNEAQ (reference sequence). The CDR3 is CASSLVTSEQYF. The CDR3 bases are TGTGCCAGCAGCTTAGTTACCAGCGAGCAGTACTTC.

The chain uses TRBV6-5 and TRBJ2-7, with TRBD1 as a possible D gene (5 bases). CDR1 is MNHEY, CDR2 SVGAGI, per germline. This CDR3 is 12 amino acids long. Trimming removed 8 bases at V and 0 bases at J, with 8 bases between. The CDR3 protein is CASGAGSYEQYF. CDR3 coding DNA: TGTGCCAGCGGGGCAGGCTCCTACGAGCAGTACTTC.